This T cell receptor beta chain was sequenced during a study of cytotoxic CD8 clonotypes in ibrutinib-treated CLL. Study information: The response samples were taken once patients had been treated for a median of roughly 12 months, range 6 to 36. Study findings and constraints: Public clonotypes, found uncommonly, either contracted or stayed stable on treatment.

Germline V lookup: CDR1 SGHVS, CDR2 FNYEAQ. The CDR3 runs to 16 residues. Trimming pared 2 bases from V and 1 base from J, leaving 11 bases between. Only in-frame clones appear in the TCRdb table, and some are missing; sequencing was by immunoSEQ multiplex PCR. The profile shows about 300,000 clones, 76% of them singletons. Turning to this clone: Antigen unknown.

This chain uses TRBV7-6 with TRBJ2-2; D tentatively fits TRBD1 or TRBD2 (5 bases each). The sequence was collected from a human donor with chronic lymphocytic leukemia. Sequences were derived from PBMCs, sampled at disease progression, from a patient treated with ibrutinib. CDR3 loop: CASSLPGTLNTGELFF. In DNA, the CDR3 is TGTGCCAGCAGCTTACCCGGGACCCTGAACACCGGGGAGCTGTTTTTT.